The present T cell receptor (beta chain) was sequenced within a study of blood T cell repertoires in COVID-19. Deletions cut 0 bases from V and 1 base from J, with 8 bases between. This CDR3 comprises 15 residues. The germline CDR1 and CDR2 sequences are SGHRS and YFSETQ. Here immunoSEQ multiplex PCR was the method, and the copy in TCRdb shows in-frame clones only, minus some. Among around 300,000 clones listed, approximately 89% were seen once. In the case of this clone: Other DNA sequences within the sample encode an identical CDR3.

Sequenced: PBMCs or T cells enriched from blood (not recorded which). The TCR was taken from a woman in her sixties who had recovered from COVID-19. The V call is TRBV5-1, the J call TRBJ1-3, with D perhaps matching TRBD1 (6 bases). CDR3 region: CASSLEQGSGNTIYF. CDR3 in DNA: TGCGCCAGCAGCTTGGAACAGGGTTCTGGAAACACCATATATTTT.